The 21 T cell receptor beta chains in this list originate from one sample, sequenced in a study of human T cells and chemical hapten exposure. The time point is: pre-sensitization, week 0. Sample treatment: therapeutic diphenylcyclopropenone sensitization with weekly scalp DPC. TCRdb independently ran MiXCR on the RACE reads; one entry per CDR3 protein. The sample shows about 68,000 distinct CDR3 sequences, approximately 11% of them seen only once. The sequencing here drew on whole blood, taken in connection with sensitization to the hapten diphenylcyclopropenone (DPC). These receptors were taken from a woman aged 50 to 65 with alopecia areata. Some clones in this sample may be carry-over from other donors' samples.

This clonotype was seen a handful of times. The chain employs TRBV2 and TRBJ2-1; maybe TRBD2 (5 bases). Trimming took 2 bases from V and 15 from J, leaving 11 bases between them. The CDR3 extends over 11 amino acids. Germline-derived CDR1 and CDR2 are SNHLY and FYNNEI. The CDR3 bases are TGTGCCAGCAGTGAAAGGACTCGCTCGTTCTTC. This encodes CASSERTRSFF.

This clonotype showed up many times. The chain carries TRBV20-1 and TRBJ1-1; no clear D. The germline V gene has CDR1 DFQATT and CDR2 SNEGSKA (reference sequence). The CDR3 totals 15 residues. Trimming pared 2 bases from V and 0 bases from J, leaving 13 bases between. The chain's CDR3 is CSARRRSRVNTEAFF. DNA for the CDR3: TGCAGTGCTAGACGAAGGAGCAGAGTGAACACTGAAGCTTTCTTT.

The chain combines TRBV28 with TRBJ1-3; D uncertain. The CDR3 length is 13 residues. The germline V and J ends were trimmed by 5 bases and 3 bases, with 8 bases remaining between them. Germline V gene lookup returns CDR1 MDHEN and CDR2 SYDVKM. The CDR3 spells CASSRLHGNTIYF. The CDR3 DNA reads TGTGCCAGCAGTCGCCTCCATGGAAACACCATATATTTT.

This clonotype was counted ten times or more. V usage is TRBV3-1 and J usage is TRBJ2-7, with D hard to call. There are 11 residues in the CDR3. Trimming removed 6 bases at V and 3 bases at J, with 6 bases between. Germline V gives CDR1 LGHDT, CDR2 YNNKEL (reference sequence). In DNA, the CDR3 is TGTGCCAGCAGTCTGAACTACGAGCAGTACTTC. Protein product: CASSLNYEQYF.

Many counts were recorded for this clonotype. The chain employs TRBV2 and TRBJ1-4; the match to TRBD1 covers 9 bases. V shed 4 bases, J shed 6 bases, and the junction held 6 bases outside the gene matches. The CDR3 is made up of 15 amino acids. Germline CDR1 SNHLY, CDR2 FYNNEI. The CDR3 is CASSATGGTDEKLFF. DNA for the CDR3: TGTGCCAGCAGTGCGACAGGGGGAACGGATGAAAAACTGTTTTTT.

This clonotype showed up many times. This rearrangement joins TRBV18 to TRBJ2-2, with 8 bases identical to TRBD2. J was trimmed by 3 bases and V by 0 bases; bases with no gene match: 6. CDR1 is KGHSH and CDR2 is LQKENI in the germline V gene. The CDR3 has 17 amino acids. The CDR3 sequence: CASSPPPGGIDTGELFF. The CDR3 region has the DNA TGTGCCAGCTCACCACCGCCGGGGGGGATCGACACCGGGGAGCTGTTTTTT.

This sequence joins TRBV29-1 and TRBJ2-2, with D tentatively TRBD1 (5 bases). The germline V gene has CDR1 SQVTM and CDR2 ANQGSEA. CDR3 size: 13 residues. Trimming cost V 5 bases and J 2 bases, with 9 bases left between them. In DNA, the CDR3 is TGCAGCGTTAAAAGGGGTAACACCGGGGAGCTGTTTTTT. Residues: CSVKRGNTGELFF.

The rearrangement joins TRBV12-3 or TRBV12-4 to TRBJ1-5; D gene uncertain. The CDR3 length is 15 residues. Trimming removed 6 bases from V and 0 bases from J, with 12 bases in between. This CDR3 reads CASSLAGNSNQPQHF. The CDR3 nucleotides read TGTGCCAGCAGCCTTGCGGGGAATAGCAATCAGCCCCAGCATTTT.

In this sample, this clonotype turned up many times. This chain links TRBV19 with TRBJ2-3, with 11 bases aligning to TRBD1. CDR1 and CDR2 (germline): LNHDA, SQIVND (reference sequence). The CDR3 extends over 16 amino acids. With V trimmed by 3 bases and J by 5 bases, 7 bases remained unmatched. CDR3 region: CASSIQGQGAKDTQYF. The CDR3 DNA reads TGTGCCAGTAGTATCCAAGGACAGGGGGCGAAAGATACGCAGTATTTT.

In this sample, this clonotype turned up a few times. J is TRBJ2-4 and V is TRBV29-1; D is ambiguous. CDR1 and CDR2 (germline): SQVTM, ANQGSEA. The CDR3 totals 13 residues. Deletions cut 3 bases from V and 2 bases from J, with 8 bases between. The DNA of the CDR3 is TGCAGCGTTGAGGGGTATCCCAAAAACATTCAGTACTTC. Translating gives CSVEGYPKNIQYF.

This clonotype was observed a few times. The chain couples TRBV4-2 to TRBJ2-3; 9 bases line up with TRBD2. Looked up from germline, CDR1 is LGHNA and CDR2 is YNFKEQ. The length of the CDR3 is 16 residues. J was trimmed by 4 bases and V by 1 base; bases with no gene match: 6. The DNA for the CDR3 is TGTGCCAGCAGCCAAGTGGGCGGGAGGGCCGCAGATACGCAGTATTTT. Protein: CASSQVGGRAADTQYF.

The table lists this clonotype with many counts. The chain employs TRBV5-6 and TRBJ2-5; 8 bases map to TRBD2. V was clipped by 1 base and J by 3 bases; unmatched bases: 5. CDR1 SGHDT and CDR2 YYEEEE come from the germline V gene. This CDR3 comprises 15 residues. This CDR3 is CASSLFSGIKETQYF. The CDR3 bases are TGTGCCAGCAGCTTGTTTAGCGGGATTAAAGAGACCCAGTACTTC.

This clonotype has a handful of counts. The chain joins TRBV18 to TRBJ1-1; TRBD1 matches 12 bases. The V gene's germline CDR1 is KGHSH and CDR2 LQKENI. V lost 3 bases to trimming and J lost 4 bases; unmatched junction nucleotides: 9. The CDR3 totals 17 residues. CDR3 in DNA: TGTGCCAGCTCACCCGGGACAGGGGGCGCGTCTGGCACTGAAGCTTTCTTT. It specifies CASSPGTGGASGTEAFF.

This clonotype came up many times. CDR3 in amino acids: CASSQVRTGTQETQYF. Written as DNA, the CDR3 is TGTGCCAGCAGCCAAGTAAGGACAGGGACTCAAGAGACCCAGTACTTC. The chain is built from TRBV7-8 and TRBJ2-5; 8 nucleotides line up with TRBD1. Looked up from germline, CDR1 is SGHVS and CDR2 is FQNEAQ. The ends lost 5 bases at V and 2 bases at J; junction bases unmatched: 10. The CDR3 extends over 16 amino acids.

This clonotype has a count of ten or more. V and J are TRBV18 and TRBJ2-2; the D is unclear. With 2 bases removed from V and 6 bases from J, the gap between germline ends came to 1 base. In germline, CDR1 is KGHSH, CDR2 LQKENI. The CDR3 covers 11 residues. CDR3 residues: CASSPSGELFF. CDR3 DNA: TGTGCCAGCTCACCATCCGGGGAGCTGTTTTTT.

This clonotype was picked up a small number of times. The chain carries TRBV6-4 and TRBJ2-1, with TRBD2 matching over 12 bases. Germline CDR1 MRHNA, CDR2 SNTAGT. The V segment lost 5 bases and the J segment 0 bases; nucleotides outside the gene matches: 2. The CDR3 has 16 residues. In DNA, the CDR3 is TGTGCCAGCAGTAGACTAGCGGGGGACTCCTACAATGAGCAGTTCTTC. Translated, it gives CASSRLAGDSYNEQFF.

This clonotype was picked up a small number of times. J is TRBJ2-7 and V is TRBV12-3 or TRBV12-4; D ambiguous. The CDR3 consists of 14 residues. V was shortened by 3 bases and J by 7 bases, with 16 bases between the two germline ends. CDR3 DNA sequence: TGTGCCAGCAGTTTCATTCTGGCCCTATGGGAGCAGTACTTC. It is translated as CASSFILALWEQYF.

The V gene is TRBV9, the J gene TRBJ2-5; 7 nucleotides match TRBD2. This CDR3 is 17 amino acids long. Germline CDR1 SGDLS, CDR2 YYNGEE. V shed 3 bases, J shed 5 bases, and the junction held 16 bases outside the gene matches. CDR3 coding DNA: TGTGCCAGCAGCGGGGGAATAGCGGGCGCACGGCGGGAGACCCAGTACTTC. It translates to CASSGGIAGARRETQYF.

CDR3 residues: CSALAEGPDTQYF. The CDR3 DNA reads TGCAGTGCTCTAGCGGAGGGGCCAGATACGCAGTATTTT. The J gene is TRBJ2-3, the V gene TRBV20-1; 7 bases map to TRBD2. This CDR3 spans 13 amino acids. Germline V CDR1 and CDR2: DFQATT, SNEGSKA (reference sequence). V dropped 5 bases and J dropped 4; count of bases not matched to a gene: 6.

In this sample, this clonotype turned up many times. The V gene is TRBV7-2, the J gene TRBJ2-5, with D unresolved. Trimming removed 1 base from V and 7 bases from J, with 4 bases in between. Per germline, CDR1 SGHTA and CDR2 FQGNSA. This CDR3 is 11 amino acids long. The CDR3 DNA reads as TGTGCCAGCAGCTTAGGTGGGACCCAGTACTTC. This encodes CASSLGGTQYF.

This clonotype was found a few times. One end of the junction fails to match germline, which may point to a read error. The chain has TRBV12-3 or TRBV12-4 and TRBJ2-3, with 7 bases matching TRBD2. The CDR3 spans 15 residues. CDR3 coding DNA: TGTGCCAGCAGTACGCCGGGACTAAGCACAGATACGCGGTATTTT. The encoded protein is CASSTPGLSTDTRYF.